This T cell receptor (beta chain) was obtained from a study of cytotoxic CD8 clonotypes in ibrutinib-treated CLL. Study-level information: Of a cohort that held around 10 relapsed/refractory and roughly 15 treatment-naive patients, about 18 were IGHV unmutated. Response samples came after a median 12 months of treatment, range 6 to 36. Study outcomes and limitations: Patients showed higher baseline clonality than age-matched healthy donors, and it tracked circulating CD8+ T-cell counts.

Concerning this clone: The target antigen is unknown.

Using immunoSEQ multiplex PCR, the repertoire was profiled, and TCRdb retains in-frame clones only, with some absent. Of about 140,000 clones listed, 80% are singletons. This clonotype was obtained from a human donor with chronic lymphocytic leukemia. This specimen consisted of PBMCs, obtained after 36 months of ibrutinib treatment.

The CDR3 region is CASSMMGQSQETQYF. In DNA form, the CDR3 reads TGTGCCAGTAGTATGATGGGACAGAGCCAAGAGACCCAGTACTTC. The chain combines TRBV19 with TRBJ2-5; 7 bases agree with TRBD1. Germline loops: CDR1 LNHDA, CDR2 SQIVND (reference sequence). The V segment lost 3 bases and the J segment 1 base; nucleotides outside the gene matches: 5. The CDR3 loop spans 15 amino acids.